This T cell receptor (beta chain) is from a study of blood T cell repertoires in COVID-19. Study background: Donors in the United States, Italy and Spain gave samples during acute or convalescent COVID-19. Sources were T cells, B-cell-depleted T cells, or PBMCs; the material itself was cDNA or gDNA.

All enrollees were roughly 18 to 89 years old and from fewer than 25 US areas. There are 15 residues in the CDR3. Germline V gene lookup returns CDR1 LGHNA and CDR2 YNFKEQ. Trimming removed 0 bases from V and 6 bases from J, with 9 bases in between. Per the original methods: Estimation of nucleated cell counts relied on the amplification of reference gene primers. Using immunoSEQ multiplex PCR, the repertoire was profiled, and TCRdb retains in-frame clones only, with some absent. The V and J calls and clone size are taken from that table; D and trimming were inferred from the DNA. The profile shows some 270,000 clones, 75% to 85% of them singletons.

This chain connects TRBV4-2 to TRBJ1-6; a weak D match, TRBD1 (5 bases). What was sequenced was PBMCs or T cells enriched from blood (not recorded which). This sequence originates from a woman aged 50 to 60 with acute COVID-19. Written as DNA, the CDR3 is TGTGCCAGCAGCCAAGATACAGGTCTTAATTCACCCCTCCACTTT. This translates into CASSQDTGLNSPLHF.